This T cell receptor (beta chain) was captured by sequencing in a study of chemoradiotherapy in HPV16-positive cancers. Regarding the study as a whole: Only two HPV16-positive patients supplied the functional HPV-specificity definition. Candidate HPV-specific clones and E7-related TCR motifs grew in tumor during treatment. For HPV16-positive patients, expanding HPV-responsive T cells associated with longer recurrence-free survival.

Turning to this clone: The antigen remains unidentified.

Clones were sequenced by immunoSEQ multiplex PCR, and TCRdb holds only the in-frame ones, with some missing. Of some 7,700 clones listed, roughly four fifths were seen once; the top ten hold about 7%. V was shortened by 0 bases and J by 0 bases, with 10 bases between the two germline ends. CDR1 SGDLS and CDR2 YYNGEE come from the germline V gene. The CDR3 is 16 residues long. Sample collection occurred from a patient who underwent chemoradiotherapy. This TCR came from a human donor with HPV-associated anogenital cancer. This chain connects TRBV9 to TRBJ1-3; D not certain. DNA for the CDR3: TGTGCCAGCAGCGTAGACCCCCTCAGCTCTGGAAACACCATATATTTT. Residues: CASSVDPLSSGNTIYF. The full variable domain, its missing parts supplied by reference TRBV9 and TRBJ1-3, is DSGVTQTPKHLITATGQRVTLRCSPRSGDLSVYWYQQSLDQGLQFLIQYYNGEERAKGNILERFSAQQFPDLHSELNLSSLELGDSALYFCASSVDPLSSGNTIYFGEGSWLTVV.